This T cell receptor beta chain came from a study of early T cells in non-severe SARS-CoV-2 infection. Whole-study context: Sequenced material consisted of bulk RNA (from unsorted whole blood), and chains were unpaired. Study outcomes and limitations: CD4 and private specificities were missed by VDJdb matching, which favored anti-spike CD8 responses.

Germline V gene data show CDR1 as DFQATT and CDR2 as SNEGSKA (reference sequence). The CDR3 totals 16 residues. The trim removed 5 bases at V and 0 bases at J, leaving 4 bases unmatched. A few counts support this clonotype. Its antigen is undetermined. Attachment of unique molecular identifiers was made to individual cDNA molecules. TCRdb re-analysed the 5' RACE reads in MiXCR, keeping a single row per CDR3 protein. This table holds approximately 90,000 distinct CDR3 sequences, around 12% found once. The sequencing used whole blood, collected at baseline. The receptor was derived from an adult who was a healthcare worker with PCR-confirmed SARS-CoV-2 infection or an uninfected control (not recorded which). The V and J genes are TRBV20-1 and TRBJ2-1; TRBD2 agrees at 13 bases. For the CDR3, the DNA is TGCAGTGCTGTACTAGCGGGGGGGCCCTCCTACAATGAGCAGTTCTTC. It specifies CSAVLAGGPSYNEQFF.